This TCR beta chain stems from a study of blood T cell repertoires in COVID-19. The overall study: Samples taken during acute and convalescent COVID-19 were collected in the United States, Italy and Spain. Sources were T cells, B-cell-depleted T cells, or PBMCs; the material itself was cDNA or gDNA.

As handled by the study authors: The authors estimated nucleated cell counts from reference gene primer amplification. Clones were read by immunoSEQ multiplex PCR, and TCRdb kept only the in-frame ones, dropping some. For V, J and clone size, that table is used; D and trimming come from the DNA. The sample lists around 280,000 clones, 86% occurring once. The CDR3 is 14 residues long. Trimming took 6 bases from V and 7 from J; bases not matched to a gene: 12. Germline V gene sequence: CDR1 MNHEY, CDR2 SVGAGI. Sequenced sample: peripheral blood. The V and J genes are TRBV6-5 and TRBJ2-7; 7 nucleotides match TRBD1. This clonotype was sampled from a woman younger than 45 who had recovered from COVID-19. The chain's CDR3 is CASRTGTAPREQYF. The CDR3 nucleotides read TGTGCCAGCAGAACCGGGACAGCTCCTAGGGAGCAGTACTTC.